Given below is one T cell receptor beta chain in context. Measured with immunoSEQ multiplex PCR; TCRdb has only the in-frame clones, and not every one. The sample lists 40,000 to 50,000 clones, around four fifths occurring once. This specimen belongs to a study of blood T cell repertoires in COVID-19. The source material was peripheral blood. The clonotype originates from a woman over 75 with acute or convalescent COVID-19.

CDR3 region: CASSPPGQGYTDTQYF. CDR3 nucleotides: TGTGCCAGCAGCCCCCCGGGACAGGGGTACACAGATACGCAGTATTTT. V gene TRBV14 combines with J gene TRBJ2-3, with 10 positions matching TRBD1. The J segment lost 2 bases and the V segment lost 4 bases, leaving 6 bases of the junction unmatched. The CDR3 runs 16 residues. From germline, CDR1 is SGHDN and CDR2 FVKESK.